The present T cell receptor beta chain was sequenced within a study of glioma-infiltrating T cells. Study-wide results and limits: Very few CDR3 sequences were shared between tissue and blood. Tissue-blood divergence was below expectation in non-neoplastic patients, above in gliomas.

The iRepertoire nested amplicon-rescue multiplex PCR amplified TCR alpha and beta CDR3s from RNA. For one-step reverse transcription and amplification, about 90-400 ng of tissue mRNA or PBMC total RNA was used. TCRdb reanalysed the multiplex PCR reads using MiXCR and keeps one entry per CDR3 protein. The sample records fewer than 90,000 distinct CDR3 sequences, 20% to 25% being singletons. The CDR3 sequence is 10 residues long. Looked up from germline, CDR1 is SNHLY and CDR2 is FYNNEI. V shed 8 bases and J shed 5 bases, with 6 bases lying between them. This clonotype was observed many times. Its matching antigen is unknown.

The chain couples TRBV2 to TRBJ2-5; D uncertain. Sequencing was carried out using glioma tissue, nonneoplastic brain tissue, or PBMCs (not recorded which). The TCR was taken from a human donor with low-grade glioma or glioblastoma, undergoing nonglioma brain surgery, or in good health (not recorded which). CDR3 in DNA: TGTGCCAGCGCCTGGGAGACCCAGTACTTC. This codes for CASAWETQYF.